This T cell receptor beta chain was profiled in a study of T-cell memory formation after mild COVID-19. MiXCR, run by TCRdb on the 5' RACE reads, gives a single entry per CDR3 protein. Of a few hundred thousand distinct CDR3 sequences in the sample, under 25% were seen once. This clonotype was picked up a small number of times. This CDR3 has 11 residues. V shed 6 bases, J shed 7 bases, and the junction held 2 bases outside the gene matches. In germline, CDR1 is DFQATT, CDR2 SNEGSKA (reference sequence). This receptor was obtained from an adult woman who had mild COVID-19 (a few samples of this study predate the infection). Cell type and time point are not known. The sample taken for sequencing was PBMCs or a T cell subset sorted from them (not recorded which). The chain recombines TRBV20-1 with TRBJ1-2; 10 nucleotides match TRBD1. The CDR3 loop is CSADRGPGYTF. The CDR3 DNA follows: TGCAGTGCCGACAGGGGGCCTGGCTACACCTTC.